This TCR beta chain was sequenced in a study of shared clonotypes between healthy human individuals (TCRdb year 2020). Context from the whole study: Three men and two women, aged 18 to 49 years, made up the cohort. For each donor, three plates each were used for CD4 naive and CD4 memory, two plates were used for CD8 naive, and one plate was used for CD8 memory. To estimate repertoire size and how much clonotypes are shared between individuals, the study performed deep sequencing of blood TCR repertoires from five healthy adults. To increase sequencing depth and limit assay-specific biases, different laboratories used diverse techniques to prepare libraries and sequence TCR repertoires. Per donor, leukapheresis produced somewhere between about 0.8 and 9.5 billion PBMCs. General study outcomes and caveats: The small number of donors limited the genetic and exposure-history diversity represented. Sampling was restricted to blood, and TCR repertoires in tissue are likely to differ from TCR repertoires in blood. Sharing across a few donors was observed for approximately 4.6% of naive CD4, 3% to 3.5% of naive CD8, around 2.5% of memory CD4, and roughly 0.4% of memory CD8 clonotypes. Even with the large sequencing depth, rarefaction of the sorted-subset datasets indicated that sequencing was incomplete. Estimated clonotype richness was generally larger for naive than for memory subsets. Clonotypes shared by all four sorted-subset donors showed higher generation probabilities than non-shared clonotypes. Pairwise subsampling indicated that sequencing depth was expected to affect the degree of clonotype sharing among donors.

Healthy HIV-negative adults with no recently reported acute infections or vaccinations were included as donors. Every donor was a Caucasian adult living in Nashville, Tennessee, USA. CD4+ T cells were enriched by magnetic negative selection, after which naive cells were positively selected on CD45RA and the negative fraction was taken as the memory subset. Blood was obtained by leukapheresis, after which PBMCs were separated by Ficoll-Histopaque density gradient centrifugation and cryopreserved in liquid nitrogen vapor phase. Analytical flow cytometry was used to check the purity and quantity of each magnetically sorted T cell population. Each sorted fraction had its genomic DNA isolated and then quantified by UV absorbance on a Nanodrop 2000c. Measured from the cysteine to the phenylalanine, the CDR3 is 14 residues long. Solely the CDR3 DNA is kept, with 42 bases framed from the first base. V lost 5 bases and J lost 6 bases; the stretch between them is 15 bases long. Based on the germline V gene, the CDR1 and CDR2 sequences are SGHVS and FQNEAQ.

Using the deep immunoSEQ assay, multiplex PCR amplified TCR CDR3 regions from genomic DNA. Genomic DNA extracted from each cell subset was distributed evenly over all wells of several immunoSEQ 96-well plates, and each plate served as one replicate. For sorted subsets, each replicate PCR was loaded with 200 ng genomic DNA, equivalent to 30,000 or so T cell genomes. Purified libraries were quantified with a Qubit 3.0 fluorometer, sized on a Bioanalyzer 2100, and re-quantified with the KAPA Library Quantification kit. Every immunoSEQ 96-well plate was sequenced on a dedicated single-read 150-cycle Illumina NextSeq 550 flow cell. Regarding the original processing steps: The immunoSEQ output contained only junctional sequences without quality scores, so filtering could not match that applied to full-length reads. To assign V/J genes and CDR3, sequences were annotated against IMGT germline references using PyIR, a Python wrapper for IgBLAST v1.9. Reads with weak V/J assignments (E-value above 1e-6), missing CDR3, stop codons, out-of-frame junctions, or ambiguous translated residues were removed. V3J clonotypes were defined as sequences sharing an identical inferred V gene, J gene, and CDR3 amino acid sequence. Percentage overlap between repertoires was calculated by dividing the number of shared unique clonotypes by the size of the smaller repertoire. Richness of each repertoire was evaluated using RTK rarefaction, the Chao1 estimator, and Recon v2.1 estimates of unobserved clonotypes. For all TCRbeta clonotypes obtained by the gDNA method from several donors, generation probabilities were computed with OLGA. Imported from immuneACCESS, the table was reduced by TCRdb to in-frame sequences with V and J called. These copies leave out some clones; in studies compared against another copy, an unresolved V gene accounts for under half, and the cause of the remainder is not known. V and J calls and clone size are copied from that table; D and trimming were computed from the DNA. Within this sample are millions of clones, with approximately 93% of them counted one time only. The ten largest clones represent 0.39% of the sample.

Comments on this clone: It lacks a known antigen. No clone much larger than this one lies a single base away; base qualities are absent.

The receptor was isolated from a man younger than 30 in good health. Some clones in this sample may be carry-over from other donors' samples. The rearrangement combines TRBV7-8 with TRBJ2-3, and perhaps TRBD1 as D gene, on 5 matching bases. The sequenced sample was naive CD4+ T cells from PBMCs. The cell subset or site label for this specimen denotes: CD45RA+ positively selected. The nucleotide sequence reads TGTGCCAGCAGCCTGGGTAGGGGTGTGGATACGCAGTATTTT. This yields the protein CASSLGRGVDTQYF.